These T cell receptor beta chains were read from a single sample in a study of T cells in localized non-small cell lung cancer. Generated by immunoSEQ multiplex PCR, the TCRdb table keeps only in-frame clones and is missing some. The data contain around 40,000 clones, approximately 86% of them singletons. Sequenced material: peripheral blood, taken before any cancer treatment. The origin of the receptors is a man aged 40 to 70 with stage I lung adenocarcinoma. CDR3s include the opening cysteine and the closing phenylalanine or tryptophan. D genes are given only for firm matches. Size tells how often a clone was seen (once, few, many) or the class of an expanded clone, and some rows leave it out.

j_call | d_call | clone_size | v_call | cdr3_aa | cdr3_nt
TRBJ2-1 | TRBD2 | - | TRBV15 | CATSTWGREESWAYNEQFF | TGTGCCACCAGCACTTGGGGGCGGGAGGAATCCTGGGCCTACAATGAGCAGTTCTTC
TRBJ2-1 | TRBD2 | - | TRBV5-1 | CASSQEGRGSYNEQFF | TGCGCCAGCAGCCAGGAAGGGAGGGGCTCCTACAATGAGCAGTTCTTC
TRBJ2-5 | - | - | TRBV7-2 | CASSLRVQETQYF | TGTGCCAGCAGCTTACGAGTTCAAGAGACCCAGTACTTC
TRBJ2-5 | - | - | TRBV7-3 | CASSSGRRETQYF | TGTGCCAGCAGCTCGGGACGACGAGAGACCCAGTACTTC
TRBJ1-5 | TRBD1 | - | TRBV28 | CASTLPQGGNQPQHF | TGTGCCAGCACCCTCCCCCAGGGGGGCAATCAGCCCCAGCATTTT
TRBJ1-5 | TRBD1 | - | TRBV9 | CASSVAPGGGEPQHF | TGTGCCAGCAGCGTAGCCCCAGGGGGGGGTGAGCCCCAGCATTTT
TRBJ2-1 | - | - | TRBV4-1 | CASSQVGGEFDEQFF | TGCGCCAGCAGCCAAGTAGGAGGGGAGTTCGATGAGCAGTTCTTC
TRBJ2-7 | - | - | TRBV27 | CASSLYIPSLAGEREQYF | TGTGCCAGCAGTTTATATATACCCAGCCTCGCTGGGGAGAGGGAGCAGTACTTC
TRBJ1-2 | - | - | TRBV10-3 | CAISGQQGSDGYTF | TGTGCCATCAGTGGTCAACAGGGAAGCGATGGCTACACCTTC
TRBJ2-1 | TRBD2 | - | TRBV7-9 | CASRRLAGGHNEQFF | TGTGCCAGCAGACGACTAGCGGGAGGGCACAATGAGCAGTTCTTC
TRBJ1-5 | TRBD1 | - | TRBV19 | CASSTGTGQNQPQHF | TGTGCCAGTTCGACTGGGACAGGACAAAATCAGCCCCAGCATTTT
TRBJ2-3 | TRBD2 | - | TRBV28 | CASRSGTSGRITDTQYF | TGTGCCAGCAGATCCGGGACTAGCGGGAGGATCACAGATACGCAGTATTTT
TRBJ2-1 | TRBD2 | - | TRBV5-1 | CASSATSGSYNEQFF | TGCGCCAGCAGCGCAACTAGCGGGAGCTACAATGAGCAGTTCTTC
TRBJ2-2 | TRBD2 | - | TRBV7-7 | CASSSGGGAGELFF | TGTGCTAGCAGCTCCGGCGGGGGGGCCGGGGAGCTGTTTTTT
TRBJ2-7 | TRBD1 | few | TRBV10-3 | CAITKTGSKDEQYF | TGTGCCATCACCAAGACAGGGTCGAAAGACGAGCAGTACTTC
TRBJ2-7 | - | - | TRBV11-2 | CASTPSYEQYF | TGTGCCAGCACCCCCTCCTACGAGCAGTACTTC
TRBJ1-5 | TRBD1 | - | TRBV7-8 | CASSIGQGAFQPQHF | TGTGCCAGCAGCATCGGACAGGGGGCATTTCAGCCCCAGCATTTT
TRBJ2-4 | - | - | TRBV5-6 | CASSLWGFEPRLAKNIQYF | TGTGCCAGCAGCTTGTGGGGGTTCGAGCCCCGTTTAGCCAAAAACATTCAGTACTTC
TRBJ2-2 | - | medium-sized | TRBV10-3 | CAIIKNTGELFF | TGTGCCATCATCAAGAACACCGGGGAGCTGTTTTTT
TRBJ2-5 | TRBD1 | - | TRBV18 | CASSPDRAQTQYF | TGTGCCAGCTCTCCCGACAGGGCTCAGACCCAGTACTTC